This T cell receptor (beta chain) derives from a study of T cell changes during pregnancy in multiple sclerosis. This CDR3 spans 16 amino acids. The germline gives CDR1 SGHTA, CDR2 FQGNSA. V lost 4 bases and J 1 base, leaving 16 bases between the germline ends. Sequencing used immunoSEQ multiplex PCR; TCRdb keeps in-frame clones, though not all of them. The sample holds about 20,000 clones, approximately 90% seen once. The chain combines TRBV7-2 with TRBJ2-5, with D perhaps matching TRBD1 (5 bases). The clonotype was recovered from a female donor in good health, enrolled as a control in a pregnancy study. This material consisted of CD8+ T cells from peripheral blood mononuclear cells, taken after pregnancy. The CDR3 sequence is CASSSRQTNIQETQYF. CDR3 DNA sequence: TGTGCCAGCAGCTCCCGACAGACAAATATCCAAGAGACCCAGTACTTC.